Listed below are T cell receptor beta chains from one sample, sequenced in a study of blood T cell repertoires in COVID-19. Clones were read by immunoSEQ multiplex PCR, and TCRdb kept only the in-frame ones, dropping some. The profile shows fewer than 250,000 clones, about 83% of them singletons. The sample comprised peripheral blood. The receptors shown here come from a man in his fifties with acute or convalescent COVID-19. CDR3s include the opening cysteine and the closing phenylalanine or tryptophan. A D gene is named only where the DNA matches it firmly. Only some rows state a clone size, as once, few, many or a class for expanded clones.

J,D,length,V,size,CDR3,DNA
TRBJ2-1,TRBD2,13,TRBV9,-,CASSEGGLGEQFF,TGTGCCAGCAGCGAAGGGGGACTAGGAGAGCAGTTCTTC
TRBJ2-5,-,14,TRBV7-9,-,CASSYRTYEETQYF,TGTGCCAGCAGCTACCGGACTTACGAGGAGACCCAGTACTTC
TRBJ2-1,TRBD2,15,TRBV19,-,CASSLTGTSAYEQFF,TGTGCCAGTAGTCTGACCGGGACTAGCGCCTATGAGCAGTTCTTC
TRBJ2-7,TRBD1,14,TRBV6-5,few,CASRKDRDLYEQYF,TGTGCCAGCAGGAAAGACAGGGACCTTTACGAGCAGTACTTC
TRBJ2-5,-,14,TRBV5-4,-,CASSLARGQETQYF,TGTGCCAGCAGCTTGGCGCGGGGACAAGAGACCCAGTACTTC
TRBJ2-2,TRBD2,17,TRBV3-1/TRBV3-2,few,CASSRGTSGRRTGELFF,TGTGCCAGCAGTCGAGGGACTAGCGGGAGGAGAACCGGGGAGCTGTTTTTT
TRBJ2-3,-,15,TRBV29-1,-,CSVEGRVVTADTQYF,TGCAGCGTTGAAGGAAGAGTCGTCACGGCAGATACGCAGTATTTT
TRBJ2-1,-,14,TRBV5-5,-,CASSLSSANNEQFF,TGTGCCAGCAGCTTGTCCTCCGCTAACAATGAGCAGTTCTTC
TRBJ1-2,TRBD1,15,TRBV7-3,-,CASSKTRDRGYGYTF,TGTGCCAGCAGCAAGACCCGGGACAGGGGCTATGGCTACACCTTC
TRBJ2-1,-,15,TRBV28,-,CASSFPGSSYNEQFF,TGTGCCAGCAGTTTCCCCGGGAGCTCCTACAATGAGCAGTTCTTC
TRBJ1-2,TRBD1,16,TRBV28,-,CASRLPGQGASYGYTF,TGTGCCAGCAGGCTACCGGGACAGGGGGCTAGCTATGGCTACACCTTC
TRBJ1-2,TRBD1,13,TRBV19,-,CASTSDRGVGYTF,TGTGCCAGTACCTCGGACAGGGGAGTTGGCTACACCTTC
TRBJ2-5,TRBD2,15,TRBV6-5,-,CASSYQRGGGETQYF,TGTGCCAGCAGTTACCAGCGGGGGGGCGGTGAGACCCAGTACTTC
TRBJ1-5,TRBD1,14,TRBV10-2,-,CASSETGGRQPQHF,TGCGCCAGCAGTGAGACAGGGGGCAGACAGCCCCAGCATTTT
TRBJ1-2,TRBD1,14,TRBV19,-,CASSTRDRDYGYTF,TGTGCCAGTAGTACCCGGGACAGGGACTATGGCTACACCTTC
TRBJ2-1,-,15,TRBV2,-,CASSITGSSYNEQFF,TGTGCCAGCAGTATCACAGGGAGCTCCTACAATGAGCAGTTCTTC
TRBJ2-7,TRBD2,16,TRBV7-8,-,CASSPTSGRTPYEQYF,TGTGCCAGCAGCCCGACTAGCGGGAGGACTCCCTACGAGCAGTACTTC
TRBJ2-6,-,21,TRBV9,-,CASSVDPRGRARQSGANVLTF,TGTGCCAGCAGCGTAGATCCCAGGGGAAGGGCCCGACAATCTGGGGCCAACGTCCTGACTTTC
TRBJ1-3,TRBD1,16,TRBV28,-,CASSLFGTGSGNTIYF,TGTGCCAGCAGTTTGTTCGGGACAGGGTCTGGAAACACCATATATTTT
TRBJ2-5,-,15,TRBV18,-,CASSRQGGSQETQYF,TGTGCCAGCTCACGGCAGGGGGGCTCCCAAGAGACCCAGTACTTC
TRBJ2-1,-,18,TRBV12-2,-,CGRRRLRLAGGFKNEQFF,TGTGGCCGGCGGCGCTTACGACTAGCGGGAGGGTTTAAGAATGAGCAGTTCTTC
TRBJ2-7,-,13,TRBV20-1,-,CSASIGSSYEQYF,TGCAGTGCTAGTATAGGGAGCTCCTACGAGCAGTACTTC
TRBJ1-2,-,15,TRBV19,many,CASSLQEYSNYGYTF,TGTGCCAGTAGTCTTCAAGAGTACTCTAACTATGGCTACACCTTC
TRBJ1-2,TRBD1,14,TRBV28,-,CASTPTGSAYGYTF,TGTGCCAGCACCCCGACAGGGTCGGCCTATGGCTACACCTTC
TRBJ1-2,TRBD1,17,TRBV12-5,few,CASGLTTGYPFNYGYTF,TGTGCTAGTGGTTTGACGACAGGGTACCCCTTCAACTATGGCTACACCTTC
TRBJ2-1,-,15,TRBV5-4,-,CASSSEEDSYNEQFF,TGTGCCAGCAGCTCGGAGGAGGACTCCTACAATGAGCAGTTCTTC
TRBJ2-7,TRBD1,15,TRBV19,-,CASSTGTGVAYEQYF,TGTGCCAGTAGTACCGGGACAGGAGTGGCCTACGAGCAGTACTTC
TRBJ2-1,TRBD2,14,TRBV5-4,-,CASSPPGGPQEQFF,TGTGCCAGCAGCCCGCCGGGGGGGCCGCAGGAGCAGTTCTTC
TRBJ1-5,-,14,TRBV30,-,CAFSGANSNQPQHF,TGTGCCTTTTCAGGGGCTAATAGCAATCAGCCCCAGCATTTT
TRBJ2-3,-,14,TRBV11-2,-,CASSSYSEIDTQYF,TGTGCCAGCAGCTCCTATAGCGAAATCGATACGCAGTATTTT
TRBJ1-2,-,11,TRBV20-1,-,CSSGGVYGYTF,TGCAGTTCCGGCGGGGTCTATGGCTACACCTTC
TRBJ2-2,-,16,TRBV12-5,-,CASGLVRLPNTGELFF,TGTGCTAGTGGTTTGGTGCGACTCCCGAACACCGGGGAGCTGTTTTTT
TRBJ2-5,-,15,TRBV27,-,CASSFSQGSLETQYF,TGTGCCAGCAGTTTTTCCCAGGGTAGTTTGGAGACCCAGTACTTC
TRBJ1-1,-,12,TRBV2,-,CASIRGRTEAFF,TGTGCCAGCATCCGGGGAAGGACTGAAGCTTTCTTT
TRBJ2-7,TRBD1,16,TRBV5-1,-,CASSLARGTPQSEQYF,TGCGCCAGCAGCTTGGCCAGGGGGACGCCTCAAAGCGAGCAGTACTTC
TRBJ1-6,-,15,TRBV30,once,CAWSVPTGLHSPLHF,TGTGCCTGGAGTGTACCTACAGGCCTCCATTCACCCCTCCACTTT
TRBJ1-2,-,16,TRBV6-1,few,CASSEHPSRAGYGYTF,TGTGCCAGCAGTGAACACCCCAGCAGGGCCGGGTATGGCTACACCTTC
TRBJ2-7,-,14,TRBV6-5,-,CASSYKGHSYEQYF,TGTGCCAGCAGTTACAAAGGACACTCCTACGAGCAGTACTTC
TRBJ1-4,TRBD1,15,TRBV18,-,CASSSQGALNEKLFF,TGTGCCAGCTCCTCTCAGGGGGCTCTCAATGAAAAACTGTTTTTT
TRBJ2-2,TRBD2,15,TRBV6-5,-,CASSYSRGVVGELFF,TGTGCCAGCAGTTACTCGCGGGGGGTCGTCGGGGAGCTGTTTTTT